The T cell receptor beta chain under discussion was sequenced for a study of T cells of healthy individuals. TCRdb recomputed calls from the 5' RACE reads with MiXCR, one row per CDR3 protein. This sample has 100,000 or so distinct CDR3 sequences, with approximately 15% found just once. The clonotype comes from a human donor in good health.

The CDR3 loop is CSARTRQGAGSPLHF. DNA of the CDR3: TGCAGTGCTAGAACCCGACAGGGGGCCGGTTCACCCCTCCACTTT. V usage is TRBV20-1 and J usage is TRBJ1-6; 10 nucleotides line up with TRBD1. The CDR3 is 15 amino acids. J was trimmed by 9 bases and V by 2 bases; bases with no gene match: 7. Germline CDR1 and CDR2: DFQATT and SNEGSKA (reference sequence).